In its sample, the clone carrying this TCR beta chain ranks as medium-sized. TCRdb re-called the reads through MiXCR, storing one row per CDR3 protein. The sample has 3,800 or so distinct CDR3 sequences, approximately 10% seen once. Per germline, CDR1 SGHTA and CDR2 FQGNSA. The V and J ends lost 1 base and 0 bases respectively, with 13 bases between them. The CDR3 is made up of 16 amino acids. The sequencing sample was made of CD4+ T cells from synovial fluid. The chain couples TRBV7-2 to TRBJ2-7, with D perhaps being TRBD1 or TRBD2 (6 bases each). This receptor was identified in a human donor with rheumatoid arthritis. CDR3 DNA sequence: TGTGCCAGCAGCTTAGATGGGGGCGGGGTCTCCTACGAGCAGTACTTC. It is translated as CASSLDGGGVSYEQYF.